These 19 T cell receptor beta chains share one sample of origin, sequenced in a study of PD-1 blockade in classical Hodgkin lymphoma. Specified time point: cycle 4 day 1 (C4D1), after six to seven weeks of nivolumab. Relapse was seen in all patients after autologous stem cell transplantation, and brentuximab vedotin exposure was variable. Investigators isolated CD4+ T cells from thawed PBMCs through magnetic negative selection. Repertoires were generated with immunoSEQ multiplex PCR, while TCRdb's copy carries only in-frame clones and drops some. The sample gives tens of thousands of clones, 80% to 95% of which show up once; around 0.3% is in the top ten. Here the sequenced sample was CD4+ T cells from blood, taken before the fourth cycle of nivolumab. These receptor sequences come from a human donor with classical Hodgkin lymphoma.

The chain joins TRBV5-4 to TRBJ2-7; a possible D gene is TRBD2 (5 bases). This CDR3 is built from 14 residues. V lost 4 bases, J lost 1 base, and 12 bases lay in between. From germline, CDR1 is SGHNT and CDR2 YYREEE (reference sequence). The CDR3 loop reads CASSRERGSYEQYF. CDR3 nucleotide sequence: TGTGCCAGCAGCCGTGAACGCGGGTCCTACGAGCAGTACTTC.

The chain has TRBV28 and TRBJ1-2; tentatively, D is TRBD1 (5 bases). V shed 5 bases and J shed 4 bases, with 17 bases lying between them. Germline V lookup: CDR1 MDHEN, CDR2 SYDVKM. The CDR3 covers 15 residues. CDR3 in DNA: TGTGCCAGCAGTACCTCCCGAGGGGAAGGCTATGGCTACACCTTC. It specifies CASSTSRGEGYGYTF.

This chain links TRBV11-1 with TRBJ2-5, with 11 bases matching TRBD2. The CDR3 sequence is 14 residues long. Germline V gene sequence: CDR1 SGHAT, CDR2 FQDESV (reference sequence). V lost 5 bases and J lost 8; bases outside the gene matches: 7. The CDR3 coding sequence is TGTGCCAGCAGCCCCACTAGCGGGGGCGTCACCCAGTACTTC. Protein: CASSPTSGGVTQYF. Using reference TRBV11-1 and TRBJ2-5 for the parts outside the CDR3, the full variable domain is EAEVAQSPRYKITEKSQAVAFWCDPISGHATLYWYRQILGQGPELLVQFQDESVVDDSQLPKDRFSAERLKGVDSTLKIQPAELGDSAMYLCASSPTSGGVTQYFGPGTRLLVL.

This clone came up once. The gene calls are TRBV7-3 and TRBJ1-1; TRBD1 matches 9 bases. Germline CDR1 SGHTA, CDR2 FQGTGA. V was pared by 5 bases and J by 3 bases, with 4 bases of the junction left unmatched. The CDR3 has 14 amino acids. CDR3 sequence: CASSTTGGHTEAFF. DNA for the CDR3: TGTGCCAGCAGCACCACAGGGGGCCACACTGAAGCTTTCTTT.

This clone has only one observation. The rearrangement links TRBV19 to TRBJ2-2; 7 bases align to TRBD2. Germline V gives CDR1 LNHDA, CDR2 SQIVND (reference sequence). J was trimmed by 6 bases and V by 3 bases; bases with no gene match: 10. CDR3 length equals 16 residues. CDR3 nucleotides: TGTGCCAGTAGTATGCCGGGCGGGAGTCGAGCCGGGGAGCTGTTTTTT. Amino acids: CASSMPGGSRAGELFF. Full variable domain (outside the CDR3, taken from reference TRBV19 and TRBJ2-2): DGGITQSPKYLFRKEGQNVTLSCEQNLNHDAMYWYRQDPGQGLRLIYYSQIVNDFQKGDIAEGYSVSREKKESFPLTVTSAQKNPTAFYLCASSMPGGSRAGELFFGEGSRLTVL.

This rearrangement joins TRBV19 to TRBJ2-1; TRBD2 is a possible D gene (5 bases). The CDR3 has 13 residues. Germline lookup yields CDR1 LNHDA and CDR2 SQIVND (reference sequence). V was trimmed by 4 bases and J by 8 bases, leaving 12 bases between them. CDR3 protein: CASSTRPGDEQFF. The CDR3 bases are TGTGCCAGTAGTACCAGGCCCGGGGATGAGCAGTTCTTC.

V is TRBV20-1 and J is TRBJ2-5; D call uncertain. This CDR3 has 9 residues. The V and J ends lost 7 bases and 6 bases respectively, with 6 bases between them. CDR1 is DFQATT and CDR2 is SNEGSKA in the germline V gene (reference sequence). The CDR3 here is CSVGQTQYF. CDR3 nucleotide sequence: TGCAGTGTAGGGCAGACCCAGTACTTC.

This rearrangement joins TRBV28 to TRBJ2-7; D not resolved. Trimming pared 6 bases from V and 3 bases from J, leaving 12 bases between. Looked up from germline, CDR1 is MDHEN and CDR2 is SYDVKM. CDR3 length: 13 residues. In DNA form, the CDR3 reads TGTGCCAGCAGGCTTACGGATGGCTACGAGCAGTACTTC. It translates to CASRLTDGYEQYF.

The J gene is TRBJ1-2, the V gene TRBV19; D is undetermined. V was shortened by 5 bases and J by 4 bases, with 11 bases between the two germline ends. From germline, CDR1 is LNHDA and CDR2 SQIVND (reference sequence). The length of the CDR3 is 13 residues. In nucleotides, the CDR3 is TGTGCCAGTAGTGTGGGGAACGGCTATGGCTACACCTTC. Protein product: CASSVGNGYGYTF.

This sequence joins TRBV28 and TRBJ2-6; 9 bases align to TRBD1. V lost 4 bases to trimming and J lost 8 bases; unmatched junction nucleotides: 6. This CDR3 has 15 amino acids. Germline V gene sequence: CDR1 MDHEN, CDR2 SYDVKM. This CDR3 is CASSYRTGGTNVLTF. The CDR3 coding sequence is TGTGCCAGCAGTTACAGAACAGGGGGCACCAACGTCCTGACTTTC. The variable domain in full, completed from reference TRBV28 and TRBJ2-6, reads DVKVTQSSRYLVKRTGEKVFLECVQDMDHENMFWYRQDPGLGLRLIYFSYDVKMKEKGDIPEGYSVSREKKERFSLILESASTNQTSMYLCASSYRTGGTNVLTFGAGSRLTVL.

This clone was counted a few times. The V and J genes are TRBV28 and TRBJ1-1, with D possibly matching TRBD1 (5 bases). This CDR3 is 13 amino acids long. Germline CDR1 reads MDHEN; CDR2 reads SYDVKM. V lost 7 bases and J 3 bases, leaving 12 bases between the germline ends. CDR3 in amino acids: CASTRGFYTEAFF. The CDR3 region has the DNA TGTGCCAGCACTCGGGGGTTCTACACTGAAGCTTTCTTT.

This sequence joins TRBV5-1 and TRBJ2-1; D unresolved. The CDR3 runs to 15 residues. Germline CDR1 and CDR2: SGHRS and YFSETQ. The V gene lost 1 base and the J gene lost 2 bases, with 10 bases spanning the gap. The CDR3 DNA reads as TGCGCCAGCAGCTTGCCCGCGGTCGCCTACAATGAGCAGTTCTTC. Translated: CASSLPAVAYNEQFF.

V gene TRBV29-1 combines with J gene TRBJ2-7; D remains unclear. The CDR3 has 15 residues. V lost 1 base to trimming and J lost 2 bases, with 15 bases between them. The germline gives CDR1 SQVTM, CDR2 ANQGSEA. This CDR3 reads CSVEVPLLGPYEQYF. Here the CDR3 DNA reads TGCAGCGTTGAAGTTCCACTCTTAGGGCCCTACGAGCAGTACTTC.

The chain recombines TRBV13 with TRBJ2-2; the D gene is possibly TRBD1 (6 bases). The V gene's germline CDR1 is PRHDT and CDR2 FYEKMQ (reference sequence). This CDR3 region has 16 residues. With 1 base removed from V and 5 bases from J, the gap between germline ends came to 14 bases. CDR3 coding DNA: TGTGCCAGCAGCTTAGAGGCTGGGCAGGGGACCGGGGAGCTGTTTTTT. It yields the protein CASSLEAGQGTGELFF.

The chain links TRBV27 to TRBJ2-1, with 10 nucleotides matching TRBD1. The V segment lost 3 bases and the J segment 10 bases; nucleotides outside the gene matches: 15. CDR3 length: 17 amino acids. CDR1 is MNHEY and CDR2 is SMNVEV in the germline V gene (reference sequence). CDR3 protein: CASSFEGWTGGSGEQFF. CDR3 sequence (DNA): TGTGCCAGCAGTTTTGAGGGGTGGACAGGGGGAAGTGGGGAGCAGTTCTTC.

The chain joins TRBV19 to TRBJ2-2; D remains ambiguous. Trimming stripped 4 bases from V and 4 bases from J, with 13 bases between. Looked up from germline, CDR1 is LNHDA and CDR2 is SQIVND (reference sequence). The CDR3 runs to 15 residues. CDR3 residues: CASSTATTITGELFF. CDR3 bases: TGTGCCAGTAGTACCGCGACAACTATCACCGGGGAGCTGTTTTTT.

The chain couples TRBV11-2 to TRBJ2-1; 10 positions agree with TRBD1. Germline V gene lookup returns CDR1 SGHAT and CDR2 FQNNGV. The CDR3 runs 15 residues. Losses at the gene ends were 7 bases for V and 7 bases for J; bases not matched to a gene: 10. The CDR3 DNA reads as TGTGCCAGCACCCAAGTCCCGGGACAGGGGAATGAGCAGTTCTTC. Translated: CASTQVPGQGNEQFF.

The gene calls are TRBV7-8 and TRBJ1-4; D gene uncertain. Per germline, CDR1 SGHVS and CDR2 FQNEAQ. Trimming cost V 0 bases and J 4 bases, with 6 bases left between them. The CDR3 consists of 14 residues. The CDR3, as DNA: TGTGCCAGCAGCTTAGCGGAGGTTAATGAAAAACTGTTTTTT. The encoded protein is CASSLAEVNEKLFF.

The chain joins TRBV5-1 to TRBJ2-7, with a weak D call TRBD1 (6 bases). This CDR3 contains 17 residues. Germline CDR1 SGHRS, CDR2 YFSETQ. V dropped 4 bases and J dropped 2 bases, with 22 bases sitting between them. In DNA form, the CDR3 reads TGCGCCAGCAGCCAATCCCCCGGACAGCTACCACCCTACGAGCAGTACTTC. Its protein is CASSQSPGQLPPYEQYF.